A single sample is the source of the 2 T cell receptor beta chains below, sequenced in a study of low-dose radiotherapy and immunotherapy resistance in tumors. TRAV- and TRBV-specific primers, spanning alpha and beta chains, primed first-strand cDNA. A constant-region primer paired with the V-primer adapter amplified TCRs over approximately 20 PCR cycles. TCRdb re-called the reads with MiXCR, one entry per CDR3 protein. Of about 14,000 distinct CDR3 sequences detected, around 50% appear once; the ten largest clones hold 3.5% to 4.5%. The receptors derive from a human donor with advanced metastatic prostate, ovarian, gallbladder or colorectal cancer (not recorded which). This table probably holds off-target reads from a library built for another chain.

V gene TRBV15 combines with J gene TRBJ2-7; no reliable D call. This CDR3 has 14 amino acids. Germline loops: CDR1 LNHNV, CDR2 YYDKDF (reference sequence). V lost 3 bases and J lost 0, with 9 bases in between. CDR3 nucleotide sequence: TGTGCCACCAGCAGTGGTTCGAGCTCCTACGAGCAGTACTTC. Translation gives CATSSGSSSYEQYF. The full variable domain, completed using reference TRBV15 and TRBJ2-7, is DAMVIQNPRYQVTQFGKPVTLSCSQTLNHNVMYWYQQKSSQAPKLLFHYYDKDFNNEADTPDNFQSRRPNTSFCFLDIRSPGLGDTAMYLCATSSGSSSYEQYFGPGTRLTVT.

This rearrangement joins TRBV27 to TRBJ2-5; 9 bases align to TRBD1. The ends lost 2 bases at V and 1 base at J; junction bases unmatched: 5. The CDR3 is 16 amino acids. CDR1 MNHEY and CDR2 SMNVEV come from the germline V gene (reference sequence). The CDR3 DNA sequence: TGTGCCAGCAGTTTACTGGACAGGGGAGGCCAAGAGACCCAGTACTTC. It translates to CASSLLDRGGQETQYF.